The rows below give T cell receptor beta chains drawn from one sample of a study of neurological immune-mediated disorders. TCRdb re-analysed the 5' RACE reads in MiXCR, keeping a single row per CDR3 protein. The sample lists around 44,000 distinct CDR3 sequences, roughly 15% occurring once. Sequenced sample: CD4+ T cells from blood. The receptors come from an older woman with HTLV-1-associated myelopathy (HAM/TSP). The CDR3 runs from the conserved cysteine through the conserved F or W. D genes are given only for firm matches. The listing skips clone size in some rows; elsewhere it reads once, few, many or a size class.

j_gene: TRBJ2-7
abundance: many
d_gene: .
v_gene: TRBV7-2
CDR3aa: CASSPPGRRSYEQYF
CDR3nt: TGTGCCAGCAGCCCGCCCGGACGCCGCTCCTACGAGCAGTACTTC

j_gene: TRBJ1-2
abundance: many
d_gene: .
v_gene: TRBV4-1
CDR3aa: CASSQDQTPTVGMLTF
CDR3nt: TGCGCCAGCAGCCAAGATCAGACCCCCACGGTCGGGATGCTCACCTTC

j_gene: TRBJ2-2
abundance: many
d_gene: TRBD2
v_gene: TRBV3-1
CDR3aa: CASSPRAGANTGELFF
CDR3nt: TGTGCCAGCAGCCCCCGAGCGGGAGCGAACACCGGGGAGCTGTTTTTT

j_gene: TRBJ1-5
abundance: many
d_gene: .
v_gene: TRBV7-6
CDR3aa: CASSSGSGNNQPQHF
CDR3nt: TGTGCCAGCAGCTCCGGGTCGGGGAACAATCAGCCCCAGCATTTT

j_gene: TRBJ2-1
abundance: few
d_gene: .
v_gene: TRBV7-2
CDR3aa: CASSLTVAGTNEQFF
CDR3nt: TGTGCCAGCAGCTTAACCGTGGCAGGGACGAATGAGCAGTTCTTC

j_gene: TRBJ2-1
abundance: many
d_gene: TRBD2
v_gene: TRBV5-1
CDR3aa: CASKGGGSYNEQFF
CDR3nt: TGCGCCAGCAAGGGCGGGGGGTCCTACAATGAGCAGTTCTTC

j_gene: TRBJ2-5
abundance: many
d_gene: TRBD2
v_gene: TRBV20-1
CDR3aa: CSARVFGGGEETQYF
CDR3nt: TGCAGTGCTAGAGTGTTCGGGGGGGGTGAAGAGACCCAGTACTTC

j_gene: TRBJ2-7
abundance: .
d_gene: .
v_gene: TRBV3-1
CDR3aa: CASSPGGSVYESYF
CDR3nt: TGTGCCAGCAGCCCGGGGGGCAGTGTGTACGAGTCGTACTTC

j_gene: TRBJ2-3
abundance: many
d_gene: .
v_gene: TRBV12-3/TRBV12-4
CDR3aa: CASSLGPFLGQTRTDTQYF
CDR3nt: TGTGCCAGCAGTTTAGGCCCCTTTCTCGGACAGACCCGCACAGATACGCAGTATTTT

j_gene: TRBJ1-1
abundance: few
d_gene: .
v_gene: TRBV29-1
CDR3aa: CSVGHPNTEAFF
CDR3nt: TGCAGCGTGGGACACCCTAACACTGAAGCTTTCTTT

j_gene: TRBJ1-4
abundance: many
d_gene: .
v_gene: TRBV29-1
CDR3aa: CSVGDTLGEKLFF
CDR3nt: TGCAGCGTTGGTGACACTCTGGGAGAAAAACTGTTTTTT

j_gene: TRBJ1-5
abundance: many
d_gene: .
v_gene: TRBV20-1
CDR3aa: CSARGPLGQAGSNQPQHF
CDR3nt: TGCAGTGCTAGAGGACCACTCGGGCAGGCGGGAAGCAATCAGCCCCAGCATTTT

j_gene: TRBJ2-2
abundance: many
d_gene: .
v_gene: TRBV21-1
CDR3aa: CASSSPNSTGELFF
CDR3nt: TGTGCCAGCAGCTCGCCGAATAGCACCGGGGAGCTGTTTTTT

j_gene: TRBJ1-1
abundance: many
d_gene: TRBD1
v_gene: TRBV5-1
CDR3aa: CASSLDRGNTEAFF
CDR3nt: TGCGCCAGCAGCCTGGACAGGGGGAACACTGAAGCTTTCTTT

j_gene: TRBJ1-4
abundance: many
d_gene: TRBD1
v_gene: TRBV12-3/TRBV12-4
CDR3aa: CASSLLGQGATNEKLFF
CDR3nt: TGTGCCAGCAGTTTATTGGGACAGGGCGCAACTAATGAAAAACTGTTTTTT

j_gene: TRBJ1-1
abundance: many
d_gene: .
v_gene: TRBV5-1
CDR3aa: CASSPNLGDTEAFF
CDR3nt: TGCGCCAGCAGCCCTAACTTAGGTGACACTGAAGCTTTCTTT

j_gene: TRBJ1-2
abundance: many
d_gene: .
v_gene: TRBV20-1
CDR3aa: CSARVGDTGYRYTF
CDR3nt: TGCAGTGCTAGAGTTGGGGACACCGGCTATCGCTACACCTTC

j_gene: TRBJ1-5
abundance: many
d_gene: .
v_gene: TRBV20-1
CDR3aa: CSAGGGMRDQPQHF
CDR3nt: TGCAGTGCGGGTGGTGGGATGCGGGATCAGCCCCAGCATTTT

j_gene: TRBJ2-3
abundance: medium-sized
d_gene: .
v_gene: TRBV3-1
CDR3aa: CASSQAGISGDTQYF
CDR3nt: TGTGCCAGCAGCCAAGCCGGGATCAGCGGAGATACGCAGTATTTT

j_gene: TRBJ2-2
abundance: many
d_gene: .
v_gene: TRBV20-1
CDR3aa: CSVNQNTGELFF
CDR3nt: TGCAGTGTTAATCAGAACACCGGGGAGCTGTTTTTT

j_gene: TRBJ2-3
abundance: many
d_gene: .
v_gene: TRBV7-8
CDR3aa: CASSPRGGGWSTDTQYF
CDR3nt: TGTGCCAGCAGCCCTAGGGGTGGGGGCTGGTCGACAGATACGCAGTATTTT

j_gene: TRBJ2-7
abundance: many
d_gene: .
v_gene: TRBV30
CDR3aa: CAWSATYEQYF
CDR3nt: TGTGCCTGGAGTGCTACCTACGAGCAGTACTTC

j_gene: TRBJ1-6
abundance: many
d_gene: .
v_gene: TRBV5-1
CDR3aa: CASSLVGPVSSYNSPLHF
CDR3nt: TGCGCCAGCAGCTTGGTCGGGCCAGTGAGCTCCTATAATTCACCCCTCCACTTT

j_gene: TRBJ1-1
abundance: many
d_gene: .
v_gene: TRBV5-1
CDR3aa: CASSLAGASRAFF
CDR3nt: TGCGCCAGCAGCTTGGCCGGCGCTTCCCGAGCTTTCTTT

j_gene: TRBJ2-2
abundance: many
d_gene: .
v_gene: TRBV2
CDR3aa: CASSSLGGTNTGELFF
CDR3nt: TGTGCCAGCAGCTCCCTGGGGGGAACGAACACCGGGGAGCTGTTTTTT

j_gene: TRBJ2-7
abundance: many
d_gene: .
v_gene: TRBV20-1
CDR3aa: CSARAPQVYEQYF
CDR3nt: TGCAGTGCTAGAGCCCCTCAGGTATACGAGCAGTACTTC

j_gene: TRBJ2-3
abundance: many
d_gene: TRBD1
v_gene: TRBV20-1
CDR3aa: CSAGDRVGTDTQYF
CDR3nt: TGCAGTGCAGGGGACAGGGTGGGCACAGATACGCAGTATTTT

j_gene: TRBJ2-3
abundance: many
d_gene: .
v_gene: TRBV18
CDR3aa: CASSPPGSNRKSTDTQYF
CDR3nt: TGTGCCAGCTCACCACCGGGTAGTAACAGAAAATCCACAGATACGCAGTATTTT

j_gene: TRBJ2-7
abundance: many
d_gene: TRBD1
v_gene: TRBV20-1
CDR3aa: CSATPPGGAYEQYF
CDR3nt: TGCAGTGCTACCCCACCAGGGGGAGCTTACGAGCAGTACTTC

j_gene: TRBJ2-5
abundance: .
d_gene: TRBD2
v_gene: TRBV30
CDR3aa: CAWSTGLAGGSETQYF
CDR3nt: TGTGCCTGGAGTACGGGACTAGCGGGGGGTTCTGAGACCCAGTACTTC

j_gene: TRBJ2-1
abundance: many
d_gene: TRBD2
v_gene: TRBV20-1
CDR3aa: CSARFGGGIYNEQFF
CDR3nt: TGCAGTGCTAGATTCGGCGGGGGAATCTACAATGAGCAGTTCTTC

j_gene: TRBJ2-7
abundance: many
d_gene: TRBD1
v_gene: TRBV5-1
CDR3aa: CASSLEGQAYEQYF
CDR3nt: TGCGCCAGCAGCTTGGAGGGACAGGCCTACGAGCAGTACTTC

j_gene: TRBJ1-2
abundance: many
d_gene: TRBD1
v_gene: TRBV18
CDR3aa: CASSPFTTGGYGYTF
CDR3nt: TGTGCCAGCTCACCATTTACGACAGGGGGGTATGGCTACACCTTC

j_gene: TRBJ2-2
abundance: many
d_gene: TRBD1
v_gene: TRBV12-3/TRBV12-4
CDR3aa: CASTLDRVAGELFF
CDR3nt: TGTGCCAGCACCTTGGACAGGGTGGCCGGGGAGCTGTTTTTT

j_gene: TRBJ2-1
abundance: many
d_gene: .
v_gene: TRBV20-1
CDR3aa: CSATTPSSYNEQFF
CDR3nt: TGCAGTGCTACCACTCCCAGCTCCTACAATGAGCAGTTCTTC

j_gene: TRBJ2-7
abundance: many
d_gene: .
v_gene: TRBV7-6
CDR3aa: CASSFGARGSSYEQYF
CDR3nt: TGTGCCAGCAGCTTTGGGGCCCGGGGGAGCTCCTACGAGCAGTACTTC

j_gene: TRBJ2-6
abundance: many
d_gene: .
v_gene: TRBV20-1
CDR3aa: CSAGSGANVLTF
CDR3nt: TGCAGTGCTGGCTCTGGGGCCAACGTCCTGACTTTC

j_gene: TRBJ1-5
abundance: many
d_gene: .
v_gene: TRBV19
CDR3aa: CASSVQHNQPQHF
CDR3nt: TGTGCCAGTAGTGTACAGCACAATCAGCCCCAGCATTTT

j_gene: TRBJ1-1
abundance: few
d_gene: TRBD1
v_gene: TRBV9
CDR3aa: CASSGSRGPNTEAFF
CDR3nt: TGTGCCAGCAGCGGATCCAGGGGGCCAAACACTGAAGCTTTCTTT

j_gene: TRBJ1-4
abundance: .
d_gene: .
v_gene: TRBV3-1
CDR3aa: CASSQGGYEKLFF
CDR3nt: TGTGCCAGCAGCCAAGGAGGATATGAAAAACTGTTTTTT

j_gene: TRBJ1-1
abundance: many
d_gene: .
v_gene: TRBV15
CDR3aa: CATSRYGTEAFF
CDR3nt: TGTGCCACCAGCAGATATGGCACTGAAGCTTTCTTT

j_gene: TRBJ2-1
abundance: many
d_gene: .
v_gene: TRBV20-1
CDR3aa: CSARTTTGTFYNEQFF
CDR3nt: TGCAGTGCTAGAACCACTACCGGGACATTTTACAATGAGCAGTTCTTC

j_gene: TRBJ2-2
abundance: many
d_gene: TRBD2
v_gene: TRBV10-3
CDR3aa: CAISESSGGAWTGELFF
CDR3nt: TGTGCCATCAGTGAGTCAAGCGGGGGGGCATGGACCGGGGAGCTGTTTTTT

j_gene: TRBJ2-5
abundance: many
d_gene: .
v_gene: TRBV3-1
CDR3aa: CASSQDLQGYRVETQYF
CDR3nt: TGTGCCAGCAGCCAGGATTTGCAAGGATACAGGGTCGAGACCCAGTACTTC

j_gene: TRBJ1-4
abundance: many
d_gene: .
v_gene: TRBV6-6
CDR3aa: CATRAGATNEKLFF
CDR3nt: TGTGCCACCAGGGCAGGGGCAACTAATGAAAAACTGTTTTTT

j_gene: TRBJ2-2
abundance: many
d_gene: .
v_gene: TRBV12-3/TRBV12-4
CDR3aa: CASTVSPPHTGELFF
CDR3nt: TGTGCCAGCACAGTTTCTCCACCTCACACCGGGGAGCTGTTTTTT

j_gene: TRBJ1-5
abundance: many
d_gene: TRBD1
v_gene: TRBV20-1
CDR3aa: CSATPGQGFSNQPQHF
CDR3nt: TGCAGTGCTACTCCTGGACAGGGGTTTAGCAATCAGCCCCAGCATTTT

j_gene: TRBJ2-5
abundance: many
d_gene: TRBD1
v_gene: TRBV20-1
CDR3aa: CSARREQGAETQYF
CDR3nt: TGCAGTGCTAGAAGGGAACAGGGGGCAGAGACCCAGTACTTC

j_gene: TRBJ2-3
abundance: once
d_gene: .
v_gene: TRBV30
CDR3aa: CAWSVRWGDTQYF
CDR3nt: TGTGCCTGGAGTGTACGTTGGGGAGATACGCAGTATTTT

j_gene: TRBJ2-7
abundance: .
d_gene: .
v_gene: TRBV6-5
CDR3aa: CASSYSVPVYEQYF
CDR3nt: TGTGCCAGCAGTTACTCCGTCCCTGTCTACGAGCAGTACTTC

j_gene: TRBJ2-7
abundance: many
d_gene: .
v_gene: TRBV10-3
CDR3aa: CAISEAGGDEQYF
CDR3nt: TGTGCCATCAGTGAGGCAGGTGGCGACGAGCAGTACTTC

j_gene: TRBJ2-3
abundance: many
d_gene: .
v_gene: TRBV5-1
CDR3aa: CASSALADTQYF
CDR3nt: TGCGCCAGCAGCGCCCTAGCAGATACGCAGTATTTT

j_gene: TRBJ2-3
abundance: many
d_gene: TRBD2
v_gene: TRBV10-3
CDR3aa: CAISDGSPGGGARPYTQYF
CDR3nt: TGTGCCATCAGTGATGGCTCCCCTGGCGGGGGGGCTCGGCCTTATACGCAGTATTTT

j_gene: TRBJ2-7
abundance: many
d_gene: .
v_gene: TRBV20-1
CDR3aa: CSASWTGSYEQYF
CDR3nt: TGCAGTGCTTCTTGGACGGGATCCTACGAGCAGTACTTC